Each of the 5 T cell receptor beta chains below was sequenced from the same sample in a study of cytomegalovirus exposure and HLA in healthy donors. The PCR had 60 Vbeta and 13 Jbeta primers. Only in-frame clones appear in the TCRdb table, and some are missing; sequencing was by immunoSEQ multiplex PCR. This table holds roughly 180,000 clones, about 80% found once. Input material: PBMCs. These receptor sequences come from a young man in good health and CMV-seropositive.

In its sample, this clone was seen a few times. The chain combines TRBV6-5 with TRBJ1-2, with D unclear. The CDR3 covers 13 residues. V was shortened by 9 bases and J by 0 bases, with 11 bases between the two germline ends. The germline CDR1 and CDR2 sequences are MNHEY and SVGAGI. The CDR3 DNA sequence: TGTGCCAGTGCCAGGTCTCCTAACTATGGCTACACCTTC. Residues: CASARSPNYGYTF.

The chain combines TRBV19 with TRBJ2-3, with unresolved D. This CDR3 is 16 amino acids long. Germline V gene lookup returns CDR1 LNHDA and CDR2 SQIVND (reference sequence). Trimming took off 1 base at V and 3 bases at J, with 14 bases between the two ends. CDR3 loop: CASSIGRGSDTDTQYF. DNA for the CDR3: TGTGCCAGTAGTATAGGTCGCGGTTCGGATACAGATACGCAGTATTTT.

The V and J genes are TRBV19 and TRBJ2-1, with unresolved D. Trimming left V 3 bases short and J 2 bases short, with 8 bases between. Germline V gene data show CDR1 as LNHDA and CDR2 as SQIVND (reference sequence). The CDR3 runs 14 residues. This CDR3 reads CASSIGGTYNEQFF. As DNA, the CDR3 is TGTGCCAGTAGTATCGGCGGCACCTACAATGAGCAGTTCTTC.

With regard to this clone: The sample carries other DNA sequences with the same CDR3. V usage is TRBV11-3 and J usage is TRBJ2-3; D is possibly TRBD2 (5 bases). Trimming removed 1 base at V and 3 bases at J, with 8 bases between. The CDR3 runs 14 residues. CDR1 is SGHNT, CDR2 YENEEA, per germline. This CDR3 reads CASSLAGGTDTQYF. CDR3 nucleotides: TGTGCCAGCAGCTTAGCGGGCGGGACAGATACGCAGTATTTT. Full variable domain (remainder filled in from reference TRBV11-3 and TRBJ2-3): EAGVVQSPRYKIIEKKQPVAFWCNPISGHNTLYWYLQNLGQGPELLIRYENEEAVDDSQLPKDRFSAERLKGVDSTLKIQPAELGDSAVYLCASSLAGGTDTQYFGPGTRLTVL.

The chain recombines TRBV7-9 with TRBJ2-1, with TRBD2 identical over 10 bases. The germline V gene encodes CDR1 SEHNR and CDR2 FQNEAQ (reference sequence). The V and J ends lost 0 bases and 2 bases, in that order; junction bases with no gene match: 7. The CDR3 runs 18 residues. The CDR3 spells CASSLASGRIRTYNEQFF. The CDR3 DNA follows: TGTGCCAGCAGCTTAGCTAGCGGGAGGATCAGGACCTACAATGAGCAGTTCTTC.